The clone carrying this TCR beta chain is deemed medium-sized (0.01 to 0.1%). Its antigen is undetermined. The data stem from a study of early T cells in non-severe SARS-CoV-2 infection. Study overall: The chains were unpaired, and the sequenced material was bulk RNA from unsorted whole blood.

The study's findings and limits: CD4 and private specificities were missed by VDJdb matching, which favored anti-spike CD8 responses.

Unique molecular identifiers tagged individual cDNA molecules. MiXCR, run by TCRdb on the 5' RACE reads, gives a single entry per CDR3 protein. The sample contains roughly 29,000 distinct CDR3 sequences, around 3% of which appear only once. Germline CDR1 and CDR2: LNHDA and SQIVND (reference sequence). V lost 1 base, J lost 8 bases, and 12 bases lay in between. The CDR3 extends over 14 amino acids. V is TRBV19 and J is TRBJ2-4; TRBD2 might be the D (6 bases). The material sequenced was whole blood. This TCR was sampled from an adult who was a healthcare worker with PCR-confirmed SARS-CoV-2 infection or an uninfected control (not recorded which). CDR3: CASSIVEGRYIQYF. CDR3 bases: TGTGCCAGTAGTATAGTGGAAGGGAGGTACATTCAGTACTTC. The complete variable domain, with remaining parts taken from reference TRBV19 and TRBJ2-4, reads DGGITQSPKYLFRKEGQNVTLSCEQNLNHDAMYWYRQDPGQGLRLIYYSQIVNDFQKGDIAEGYSVSREKKESFPLTVTSAQKNPTAFYLCASSIVEGRYIQYFGAGTRLSVL.